Listed below are T cell receptor beta chains from one sample, sequenced in a study of a mutant IDH1 vaccine in newly diagnosed glioma. Their cognate antigens are unknown. The assay was immunoSEQ multiplex PCR, and TCRdb's table has in-frame clones only and misses some. The sample comprises 30,000 to 45,000 clones, 75% of which are singletons, and about 10% rests with the top ten. The sequenced sample was PBMCs, obtained from a glioma patient whose treatment included an IDH1 peptide vaccine. The receptors here all came from a man in his forties with glioma. Both conserved end residues are part of each CDR3. Fields, in order: D gene, J gene, V gene, clone size, CDR3 protein, CDR3 DNA. D genes are given only for firm matches. Where a row states a size, it is once, few, many or the class of an expanded clone; other rows omit it.

. | TRBJ1-2 | TRBV28 | . | CASSSPTSSLYGYTF | TGTGCCAGCAGTTCTCCGACCTCTAGCTTATATGGCTACACCTTC
TRBD2 | TRBJ2-1 | TRBV9 | . | CASSFSGSQFNEQFF | TGTGCCAGCAGCTTCAGCGGGAGTCAATTCAATGAGCAGTTCTTC
. | TRBJ1-4 | TRBV7-9 | few | CASSSPMGWWDGTNEKLFF | TGTGCCAGCAGCTCCCCAATGGGGTGGTGGGACGGCACCAATGAAAAACTGTTTTTT
. | TRBJ2-5 | TRBV7-9 | . | CASSLGRGAFQETQYF | TGTGCCAGCAGCTTAGGCAGGGGGGCATTCCAAGAGACCCAGTACTTC
. | TRBJ2-5 | TRBV21-1 | . | CASSVLWTGKGETQYF | TGTGCCAGCAGCGTATTGTGGACAGGGAAAGGAGAGACCCAGTACTTC
. | TRBJ2-5 | TRBV7-6 | . | CASSPPPGSQETQYF | TGTGCCAGCAGCCCTCCTCCGGGGTCTCAAGAGACCCAGTACTTC
TRBD1 | TRBJ1-5 | TRBV19 | . | CASSGTGGNQPQHF | TGTGCCAGTAGTGGGACAGGCGGCAATCAGCCCCAGCATTTT
. | TRBJ1-1 | TRBV28 | . | CASGSGTEAFGTEAFF | TGTGCCTCTGGTTCAGGCACTGAAGCTTTCGGCACTGAAGCTTTCTTT
. | TRBJ2-1 | TRBV7-9 | . | CASRFLYDYNEQFF | TGTGCCAGCAGATTCTTATACGACTACAATGAGCAGTTCTTC
TRBD1 | TRBJ2-5 | TRBV5-1 | . | CASSQGQQETQYF | TGCGCCAGCAGCCAGGGACAGCAAGAGACCCAGTACTTC
. | TRBJ2-1 | TRBV7-6 | . | CASSLGALFTEQFF | TGTGCCAGCAGCTTAGGCGCGCTGTTCACTGAGCAGTTCTTC
. | TRBJ2-5 | TRBV18 | . | CASSADRGLQETQYF | TGTGCCAGCTCAGCCGATCGGGGGCTCCAAGAGACCCAGTACTTC
. | TRBJ2-6 | TRBV25-1 | . | CASSDVTGIGANVLTF | TGTGCCAGCAGTGACGTCACAGGGATCGGGGCCAACGTCCTGACTTTC
TRBD1 | TRBJ2-7 | TRBV7-9 | . | CASSLAEGAHEQYF | TGTGCCAGCAGCTTGGCTGAGGGGGCCCACGAGCAGTACTTC
. | TRBJ2-1 | TRBV6-6 | few | CASSYPSGDNEQFF | TGTGCCAGCAGTTACCCCAGTGGGGACAATGAGCAGTTCTTC
. | TRBJ1-4 | TRBV5-6 | . | CASSLGTDNEKLFF | TGTGCCAGCAGCTTGGGTACCGATAATGAAAAACTGTTTTTT
. | TRBJ2-1 | TRBV18 | . | CASSPPVPLDGNEQFF | TGTGCCAGCTCACCACCTGTCCCACTCGACGGCAATGAGCAGTTCTTC
TRBD1 | TRBJ1-3 | TRBV6-6 | . | CASKTGDGNTIYF | TGTGCCAGCAAGACAGGGGATGGAAACACCATATATTTT
. | TRBJ2-2 | TRBV6-4 | few | CASGNTGELFF | TGTGCCAGTGGGAACACCGGGGAGCTGTTTTTT
. | TRBJ1-1 | TRBV6-6 | . | CASKMALGTEAFF | TGTGCCAGCAAAATGGCCCTGGGAACTGAAGCTTTCTTT
. | TRBJ2-3 | TRBV9 | few | CASSPRTLQTSDTQYF | TGTGCCAGCAGCCCACGGACCCTGCAAACATCAGATACGCAGTATTTT
TRBD2 | TRBJ2-3 | TRBV5-6 | once | CASSPLAGSTDTQYF | TGTGCCAGCAGCCCATTAGCGGGGAGCACAGATACGCAGTATTTT
. | TRBJ2-6 | TRBV5-6 | . | CASRARGTGANVLTF | TGTGCCAGCAGGGCGAGGGGCACTGGGGCCAACGTCCTGACTTTC
TRBD2 | TRBJ2-1 | TRBV2 | . | CASSETGTSGRAEQFF | TGTGCCAGCAGTGAAACCGGGACTAGCGGGAGGGCTGAGCAGTTCTTC
TRBD1 | TRBJ1-4 | TRBV7-9 | few | CASSLTGATNEKLFF | TGTGCCAGCAGCTTAACAGGGGCAACTAATGAAAAACTGTTTTTT
TRBD2 | TRBJ2-1 | TRBV28 | . | CASSTSGRAYNEQFF | TGTGCCAGCAGCACTAGCGGGAGGGCCTACAATGAGCAGTTCTTC
TRBD2 | TRBJ2-5 | TRBV27 | . | CASSSEHRLAGPLKTQYF | TGTGCCAGCAGTTCGGAACACAGACTAGCGGGGCCATTAAAGACCCAGTACTTC
TRBD2 | TRBJ2-3 | TRBV10-1 | . | CASSAQRERRTQYF | TGCGCCAGCAGTGCCCAGCGGGAGAGGAGGACGCAGTATTTT
. | TRBJ1-4 | TRBV6-1 | once | CASSERGARVKLFF | TGTGCCAGCAGTGAAAGAGGAGCGAGGGTAAAACTGTTTTTT
. | TRBJ1-1 | TRBV30 | few | CAWGFGRGNTEAFF | TGTGCCTGGGGTTTTGGCAGGGGGAACACTGAAGCTTTCTTT
. | TRBJ2-3 | TRBV4-1 | . | CASSQELNFVTDTQYF | TGCGCCAGCAGCCAAGAATTAAATTTCGTCACAGATACGCAGTATTTT
. | TRBJ2-1 | TRBV5-1 | . | CASSLLGGQIYNEQFF | TGCGCCAGCAGCCTCCTAGGAGGGCAGATTTACAATGAGCAGTTCTTC
. | TRBJ2-1 | TRBV9 | . | CASSEGDRTYNEQFF | TGTGCCAGCAGCGAGGGGGATAGGACCTACAATGAGCAGTTCTTC
TRBD1 | TRBJ2-3 | TRBV10-1 | . | CASSDLRQGARTDTQYF | TGCGCCAGCAGTGACCTTCGGCAGGGGGCGCGCACAGATACGCAGTATTTT
TRBD2 | TRBJ2-1 | TRBV2 | . | CASSRTSSYNEQFF | TGTGCCAGCAGTCGGACTAGCTCCTACAATGAGCAGTTCTTC
. | TRBJ1-2 | TRBV6-5 | . | CASRMGPYYGYTF | TGTGCCAGCAGGATGGGACCGTACTATGGCTACACCTTC
. | TRBJ1-5 | TRBV6-5 | . | CASTTSAGQPQHF | TGTGCCAGCACTACGTCCGCAGGTCAGCCCCAGCATTTT
. | TRBJ1-1 | TRBV6-1 | . | CASKIRGTAEAFF | TGTGCCAGCAAAATAAGGGGGACGGCTGAAGCTTTCTTT
TRBD2 | TRBJ2-3 | TRBV7-2 | . | CASSLGPGGLLDTQYF | TGTGCCAGCAGCTTAGGTCCCGGGGGGTTACTAGATACGCAGTATTTT
. | TRBJ2-3 | TRBV4-2 | . | CASSQARGILTDTQYF | TGTGCCAGCAGCCAAGCTCGAGGGATACTTACAGATACGCAGTATTTT
. | TRBJ1-5 | TRBV27 | . | CASSFAGFNQPQHF | TGTGCCAGCAGTTTTGCTGGGTTCAATCAGCCCCAGCATTTT
. | TRBJ1-5 | TRBV7-9 | few | CASSLPRESYNQPQHF | TGTGCCAGCAGCCTACCCCGGGAATCGTACAATCAGCCCCAGCATTTT
TRBD2 | TRBJ2-2 | TRBV18 | . | CASSPPGLAGAGELFF | TGTGCCAGCTCACCACCGGGGCTAGCGGGAGCCGGGGAGCTGTTTTTT
. | TRBJ1-1 | TRBV10-2 | few | CASTKGMNTEAFF | TGCGCCAGCACGAAGGGGATGAACACTGAAGCTTTCTTT
. | TRBJ2-3 | TRBV6-4 | . | CASSDSPDPSTDTQYF | TGTGCCAGCAGTGACTCTCCTGATCCTAGCACAGATACGCAGTATTTT
. | TRBJ1-2 | TRBV29-1 | . | CSVEVGAGGPYGYTF | TGCAGCGTTGAAGTGGGTGCCGGGGGACCCTATGGCTACACCTTC